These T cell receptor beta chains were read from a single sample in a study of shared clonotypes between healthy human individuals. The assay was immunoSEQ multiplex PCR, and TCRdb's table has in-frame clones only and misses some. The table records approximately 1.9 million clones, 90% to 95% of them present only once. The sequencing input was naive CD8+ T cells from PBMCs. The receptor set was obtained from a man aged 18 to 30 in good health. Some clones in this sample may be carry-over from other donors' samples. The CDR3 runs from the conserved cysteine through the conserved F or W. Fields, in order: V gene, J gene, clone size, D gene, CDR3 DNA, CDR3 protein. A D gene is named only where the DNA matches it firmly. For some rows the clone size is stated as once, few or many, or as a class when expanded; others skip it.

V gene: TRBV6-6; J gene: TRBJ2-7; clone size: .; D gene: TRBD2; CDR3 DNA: TGTGCCAGCACCTTAAGCGGGAGGTACGAGCAGTACTTC; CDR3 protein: CASTLSGRYEQYF
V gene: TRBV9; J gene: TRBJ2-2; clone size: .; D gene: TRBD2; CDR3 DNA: TGTGCCAGCAGCGTAGAATATTTCGTGGCGGGAGGGAACACCGGGGAGCTGTTTTTT; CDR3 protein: CASSVEYFVAGGNTGELFF
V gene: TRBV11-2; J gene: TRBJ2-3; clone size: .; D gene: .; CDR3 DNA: TGTGCCAGCAGCTCCGGTGGGCGCTTGGCGCAGTATTTT; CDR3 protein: CASSSGGRLAQYF
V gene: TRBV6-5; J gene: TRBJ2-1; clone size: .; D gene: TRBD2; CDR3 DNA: TGTGCCAGCAGTTTAGGCGGGAGGGGGTACAATGAGCAGTTCTTC; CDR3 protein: CASSLGGRGYNEQFF
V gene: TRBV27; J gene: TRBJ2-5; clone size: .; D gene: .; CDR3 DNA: TGTGCCAGCAGTCCGTACAGAGGTGGCCAAGAGACCCAGTACTTC; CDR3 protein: CASSPYRGGQETQYF
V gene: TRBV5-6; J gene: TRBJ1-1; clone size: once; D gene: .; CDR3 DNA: TGTGCCAGCAGCTTGGTTGGGGAAGTTAGGAACATGAACACTGAAGCTTTCTTT; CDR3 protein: CASSLVGEVRNMNTEAFF
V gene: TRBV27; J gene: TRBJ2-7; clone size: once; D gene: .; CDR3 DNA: TGTGCCAGTAGCGGAGACACCTACGAGCAGTACTTC; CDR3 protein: CASSGDTYEQYF
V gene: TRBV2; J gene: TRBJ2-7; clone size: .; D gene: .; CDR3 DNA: TGTGCCAGCACCCCCAGAAGGTTGGTCGAGCAGTACTTC; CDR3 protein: CASTPRRLVEQYF
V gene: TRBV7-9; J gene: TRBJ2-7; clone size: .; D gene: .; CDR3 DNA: TGTGCCAGCACCCTCGATGTGGGATTTACCGAGCAGTACTTC; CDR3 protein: CASTLDVGFTEQYF
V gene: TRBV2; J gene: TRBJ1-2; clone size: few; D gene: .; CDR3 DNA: TGTGCCAGCAGTACAGGGAGAGGCTACACCTTC; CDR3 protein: CASSTGRGYTF
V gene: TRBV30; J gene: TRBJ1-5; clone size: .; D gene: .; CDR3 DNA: TGTGCCTGGAGCCGACAGCCGGCCAATCAGCCCCAGCATTTT; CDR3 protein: CAWSRQPANQPQHF
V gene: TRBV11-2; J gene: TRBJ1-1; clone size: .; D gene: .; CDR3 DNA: TGTGCCAGCAGCTTAGATCTTGTTAGGCAGGGCCAAGGGATGAACACTGAAGCTTTCTTT; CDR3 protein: CASSLDLVRQGQGMNTEAFF
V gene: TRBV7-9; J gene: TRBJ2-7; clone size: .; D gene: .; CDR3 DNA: TGTGCCAGCAGCTTAGCGCCGGATTCCTACGAGCAGTACTTC; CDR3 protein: CASSLAPDSYEQYF
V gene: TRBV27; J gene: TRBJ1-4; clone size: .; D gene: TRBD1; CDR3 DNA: TGTGCCAGCAGTTTGTTCGGGACAGGGTCGAGCCAGAATGAAAAACTGTTTTTT; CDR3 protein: CASSLFGTGSSQNEKLFF
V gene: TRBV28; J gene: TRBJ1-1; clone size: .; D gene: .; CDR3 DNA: TGTGCCAGCAGTAGCAAGGGACAATCCACTGAAGCTTTCTTT; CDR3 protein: CASSSKGQSTEAFF
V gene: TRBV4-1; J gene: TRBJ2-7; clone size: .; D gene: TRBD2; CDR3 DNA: TGCGCCAGCAGCCAAGATGGGAGGGGTGGGGAGCAGTACTTC; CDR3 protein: CASSQDGRGGEQYF
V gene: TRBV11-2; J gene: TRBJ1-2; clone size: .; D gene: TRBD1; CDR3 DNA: TGTGCCAGCAGCTTAGAAGGTTGGGACAGAACGAGAAGAGGCTACACCTTC; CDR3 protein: CASSLEGWDRTRRGYTF
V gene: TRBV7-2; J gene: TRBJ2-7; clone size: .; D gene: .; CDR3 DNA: TGTGCCAGCAGCTTCCGACGGGGAATCTACGAGCAGTACTTC; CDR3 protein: CASSFRRGIYEQYF